This T cell receptor beta chain derives from a study of CD8+ T cells in alopecia areata. V shed 1 base and J shed 4 bases, with 8 bases lying between them. Looked up from germline, CDR1 is SGHNT and CDR2 is YENEEA. The CDR3 is made up of 14 amino acids. Lesional scalp punch biopsies and peripheral blood came from alopecia areata patients. Sorting of PBMCs yielded the CD4+ and CD8+ T cells. Extracted RNA was reverse transcribed, and the resulting cDNA served as sequencing template. Clones were sequenced by immunoSEQ multiplex PCR, and TCRdb holds only the in-frame ones, with some missing. The sample includes about 110,000 clones, 50% to 70% of them seen just once. Study results and caveats: Possibly because of HLA-related factors, TCR sharing was less clear across patients than in mice. More clonal than normal scalp was lesional scalp, particularly alopecia totalis/universalis.

With regard to this clone: Its antigen remains unknown.

The TCR was taken from a human donor with alopecia areata. This chain links TRBV11-3 with TRBJ2-1; D call uncertain. What was sequenced was NKG2D-low CD8+ T cells sorted from blood. The CDR3 region is CASSLGLLYNEQFF. Here the CDR3 DNA reads TGTGCCAGCAGCTTAGGCTTACTTTACAATGAGCAGTTCTTC.